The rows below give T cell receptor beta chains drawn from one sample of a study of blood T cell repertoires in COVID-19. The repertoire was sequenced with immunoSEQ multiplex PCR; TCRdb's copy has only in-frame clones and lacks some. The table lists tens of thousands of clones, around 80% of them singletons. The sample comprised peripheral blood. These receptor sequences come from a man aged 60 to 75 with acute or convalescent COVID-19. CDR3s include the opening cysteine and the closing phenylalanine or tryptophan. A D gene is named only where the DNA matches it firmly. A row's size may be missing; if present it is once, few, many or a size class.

TGTGCCAGCAGCTTAGCAGGAGGTTCAAATACCGGGGAGCTGTTTTTT,CASSLAGGSNTGELFF,TRBJ2-2,16,NA,TRBV7-6,NA
TGTGCCAGCAGCTCGATCCTAGCGGGGGGTGGCAAGGCGCAGTATTTT,CASSSILAGGGKAQYF,TRBJ2-3,16,TRBD2,TRBV7-2,NA
TGTGCCAGCAGCAACCATCCTCGGGGTTCGAGTGGCTACACCTTC,CASSNHPRGSSGYTF,TRBJ1-2,15,NA,TRBV6-2/TRBV6-3,NA
TGTGCCAGCAGCTTACAGGGGGCCTTTGGGGAGCTGTTTTTT,CASSLQGAFGELFF,TRBJ2-2,14,TRBD1,TRBV7-2,NA
TGTGCCAGCTGGCCGGGACAGGTATGGCCTGAAGCTTTCTTT,CASWPGQVWPEAFF,TRBJ1-1,14,TRBD1,TRBV6-5,NA
TGTGCCAGCAGCTCACAGGGGAAAGGATACAATGAGCAGTTCTTC,CASSSQGKGYNEQFF,TRBJ2-1,15,TRBD1,TRBV5-6,once
TGTGCCAGCAGTTCAGGTTTCAGTGGCTACACCTTC,CASSSGFSGYTF,TRBJ1-2,12,NA,TRBV12-3/TRBV12-4,NA
TGTGCCAGCAGTCCTAGTGTGTACAATGAGCAGTTCTTC,CASSPSVYNEQFF,TRBJ2-1,13,NA,TRBV6-4,NA
TGTGCCAGCAGACCGGGACAGAAGAACACCGGGGAGCTGTTTTTT,CASRPGQKNTGELFF,TRBJ2-2,15,TRBD1,TRBV7-2,NA
TGTGCCAGCAGGACAGGGCCGAACACCGGGGAGCTGTTTTTT,CASRTGPNTGELFF,TRBJ2-2,14,TRBD1,TRBV28,NA
TGCGCCAGCAGCTTGGCCTCCGGGACTAGCGGGAGGGGGCAGTACTTC,CASSLASGTSGRGQYF,TRBJ2-7,16,TRBD2,TRBV5-1,NA
TGCGCCAGCAGCGAAACAGGGGCGTCTAATGAAAAACTGTTTTTT,CASSETGASNEKLFF,TRBJ1-4,15,TRBD1,TRBV5-1,NA
TGTACCACCCAGCTCCGGCGGGATTACTACGAGCAGTACTTC,CTTQLRRDYYEQYF,TRBJ2-7,14,NA,TRBV28,NA
TGTGCCGGGGGGACAGGGGGGAGAGAGACCCAGTACTTC,CAGGTGGRETQYF,TRBJ2-5,13,TRBD1,TRBV30,NA
TGCGCCAGCAGCCAAATCATGACAGGGGGCGCCGGCTACACCTTC,CASSQIMTGGAGYTF,TRBJ1-2,15,TRBD1,TRBV4-3,NA
TGTGCCAGCAGTTACTCGAGAGGGCCCAACTATGGCTACACCTTC,CASSYSRGPNYGYTF,TRBJ1-2,15,NA,TRBV6-5,NA
TGTGCCAGCAGCAGGGACAGGAGTAGCAATCAGCCCCAGCATTTT,CASSRDRSSNQPQHF,TRBJ1-5,15,TRBD1,TRBV5-6,few
TGTGCCAGCAGTTACAGTTTCTCGGGTGGCTACACCTTC,CASSYSFSGGYTF,TRBJ1-2,13,NA,TRBV6-5,NA